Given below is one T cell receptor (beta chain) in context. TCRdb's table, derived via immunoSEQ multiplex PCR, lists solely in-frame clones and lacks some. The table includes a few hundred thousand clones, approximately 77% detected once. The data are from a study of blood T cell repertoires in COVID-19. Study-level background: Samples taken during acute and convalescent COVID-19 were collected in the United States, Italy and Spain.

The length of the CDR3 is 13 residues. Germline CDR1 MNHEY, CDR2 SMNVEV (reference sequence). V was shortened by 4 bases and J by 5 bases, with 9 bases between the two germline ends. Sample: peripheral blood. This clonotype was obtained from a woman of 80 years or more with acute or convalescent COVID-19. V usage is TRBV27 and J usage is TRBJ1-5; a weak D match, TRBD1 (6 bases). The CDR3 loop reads CASSYRADQPQHF. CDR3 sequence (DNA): TGTGCCAGCAGTTACAGGGCTGATCAGCCCCAGCATTTT.